This T cell receptor (beta chain) derives from a study of Graves' ophthalmopathy and Graves' hyperthyroidism. Study-level points and caveats: In blood appeared most of the expanded thyroid clonotypes whose frequency exceeded 0.001.

TCR beta CDR3 regions were amplified from RNA transcripts. After a first-round RT-PCR with HTBI primers, a second-round multiplex PCR was run. TCRdb re-called the multiplex PCR reads with MiXCR, one entry per CDR3 protein. The data hold roughly 160,000 distinct CDR3 sequences, with less than 45% observed a single time. Remarks on this clonotype: Its cognate antigen is unknown.

V was clipped by 3 bases and J by 6 bases, with 8 bases between them. CDR3 length equals 13 residues. A duration under 3 months, NOSPECS ≥4, CAS ≥3 and moderate-to-severe activity characterized the donors with ophthalmopathy. Diagnosis used clinical symptoms, serum thyroxine, TRAb, thyroid ultrasound and orbital computed tomography. The starting material, 8 to 10 ml of fresh peripheral blood, provided the PBMCs. Sequences were obtained from peripheral blood. This receptor was obtained from a woman in her forties with Graves' ophthalmopathy. This chain joins TRBV12-3 or TRBV12-4 and TRBJ2-2, with D possibly TRBD1 on 5 matching bases. CDR3 in DNA: TGTGCCAGCAGTTTGCAGGGTCCCGGGGAGCTGTTTTTT. Amino acid sequence: CASSLQGPGELFF.